This T cell receptor beta chain was obtained from a study of cytomegalovirus exposure and HLA in healthy donors. The study, taken as a whole, reports: Investigators reported 150 to 200 TCR beta chains as tied to cytomegalovirus. Specificity for CMV antigens was confirmed in vitro for a few of the CMV-associated chains.

Worth noting for this clone: Antigen specificity is unknown.

Germline V gives CDR1 SGDLS, CDR2 YYNGEE. The CDR3 covers 19 residues. The V gene lost 4 bases and the J gene lost 6 bases, with 26 bases spanning the gap. A roughly 120-subject validation cohort, separate from the approximately 670-subject first cohort, supplied the donors. The protocol was immunoSEQ multiplex PCR, while the TCRdb copy is restricted to in-frame clones and leaves out a portion. The sample carries about 310,000 clones, roughly 88% recorded once. This sequence was found in a man in his thirties or forties in good health and CMV-seronegative. The chain links TRBV9 to TRBJ1-6, with a possible D match to TRBD1 (5 bases). Source material: PBMCs. CDR3 in amino acids: CASSPGGVVRGGGNSPLHF. The DNA for the CDR3 is TGTGCCAGCAGCCCCGGGGGGGTAGTAAGGGGTGGTGGTAATTCACCCCTCCACTTT.